A selection of T cell receptor beta chains follows, all from one sample in a study of regulatory T cells in long-lasting Graves disease. MiXCR was run by TCRdb on the multiplex PCR reads, yielding one entry per CDR3 protein. The sample yields 400,000 to 550,000 distinct CDR3 sequences, under 15% seen once. The data were also submitted as part of a second study, on T cells in Graves' hyperthyroidism and ophthalmopathy.

The sample consisted of peripheral blood mononuclear cells (PBMCs), taken at new diagnosis, from a patient treated with antithyroid drugs. The receptors here all came from a woman in her 30s with Graves disease. The CDR3 runs from the conserved cysteine through the conserved F or W. Fields, in order: CDR3 DNA, CDR3 protein, clone size, D gene, J gene, V gene. The D gene is left open where the match is weak. Clone size is not always given. Where it is, it says once, few, many or a class for expanded clones.

CDR3 DNA: TGTGCCAGCACCAACCCCGACTGGGGAGGTGGTGGAGTTAAGGATACGCAGTATTTT
CDR3 protein: CASTNPDWGGGGVKDTQYF
clone size: many
D gene: .
J gene: TRBJ2-3
V gene: TRBV7-8

CDR3 DNA: TGTGCCTGGAGTGTTGACCAAGGCACCTTC
CDR3 protein: CAWSVDQGTF
clone size: many
D gene: .
J gene: TRBJ1-2
V gene: TRBV30

CDR3 DNA: TGCAGCGACTTTCAGGGGAATGAGCAGTTCTTC
CDR3 protein: CSDFQGNEQFF
clone size: many
D gene: .
J gene: TRBJ2-1
V gene: TRBV29-1

CDR3 DNA: TGTGCCAGCAGTTTAGGTACAGCCGATCAGCCCCAGCATTTT
CDR3 protein: CASSLGTADQPQHF
clone size: many
D gene: .
J gene: TRBJ1-5
V gene: TRBV27

CDR3 DNA: TGTGCCAGCAGCTACCGTACCCCGGACAGGGGGAGGCAAGAGACCCAGTACTTC
CDR3 protein: CASSYRTPDRGRQETQYF
clone size: .
D gene: TRBD1
J gene: TRBJ2-5
V gene: TRBV11-2

CDR3 DNA: TGCGCCAGCAGTGAGGGCTGGAGTGATCAGCCCCAGCATTTT
CDR3 protein: CASSEGWSDQPQHF
clone size: many
D gene: .
J gene: TRBJ1-5
V gene: TRBV10-2

CDR3 DNA: TGTGCCAGCAGCGGGACAGGGGGCATTGGCGGGGAGCTGTTTTTT
CDR3 protein: CASSGTGGIGGELFF
clone size: many
D gene: TRBD1
J gene: TRBJ2-2
V gene: TRBV7-9

CDR3 DNA: TGTGCCAGCAGCAAAGGGACAGACGTGAAAGAGACCCAGTACTTC
CDR3 protein: CASSKGTDVKETQYF
clone size: many
D gene: TRBD1
J gene: TRBJ2-5
V gene: TRBV7-2

CDR3 DNA: TGCAGCGTCGCACACTACGGGACAGCTAATGAAAAACTGTTTTTT
CDR3 protein: CSVAHYGTANEKLFF
clone size: .
D gene: TRBD1
J gene: TRBJ1-4
V gene: TRBV29-1

CDR3 DNA: TGCGCCAGCAGTTTAACAGGGGTGTCTGGCGAGCAGTACTTC
CDR3 protein: CASSLTGVSGEQYF
clone size: few
D gene: TRBD1
J gene: TRBJ2-7
V gene: TRBV5-1

CDR3 DNA: TGCAGTGCCCGACCCGCCAGGGCTTACGAGCAGTACTTC
CDR3 protein: CSARPARAYEQYF
clone size: many
D gene: .
J gene: TRBJ2-7
V gene: TRBV20-1

CDR3 DNA: TGTGCCAGCAGGTCCGGGACAGGGTTTGGTGAGCAGTTCTTC
CDR3 protein: CASRSGTGFGEQFF
clone size: many
D gene: TRBD1
J gene: TRBJ2-1
V gene: TRBV12-3/TRBV12-4

CDR3 DNA: TGTGCCAGCAGCCGGAAAAGCGGGGGTAGCACAGATACGCAGTATTTT
CDR3 protein: CASSRKSGGSTDTQYF
clone size: .
D gene: TRBD2
J gene: TRBJ2-3
V gene: TRBV9

CDR3 DNA: TGCAGTGCTAGAGTAAACGGGATAATCACCGGGGAGCTGTTTTTT
CDR3 protein: CSARVNGIITGELFF
clone size: few
D gene: .
J gene: TRBJ2-2
V gene: TRBV20-1

CDR3 DNA: TGCAGTGCTAGCCATAGCGGGGGGTACCAAGAGACCCAGTACTTC
CDR3 protein: CSASHSGGYQETQYF
clone size: many
D gene: TRBD2
J gene: TRBJ2-5
V gene: TRBV20-1

CDR3 DNA: TGCAGCGTTTCACAGGGTCGGCTCGAGCAGTACTTC
CDR3 protein: CSVSQGRLEQYF
clone size: many
D gene: .
J gene: TRBJ2-7
V gene: TRBV29-1